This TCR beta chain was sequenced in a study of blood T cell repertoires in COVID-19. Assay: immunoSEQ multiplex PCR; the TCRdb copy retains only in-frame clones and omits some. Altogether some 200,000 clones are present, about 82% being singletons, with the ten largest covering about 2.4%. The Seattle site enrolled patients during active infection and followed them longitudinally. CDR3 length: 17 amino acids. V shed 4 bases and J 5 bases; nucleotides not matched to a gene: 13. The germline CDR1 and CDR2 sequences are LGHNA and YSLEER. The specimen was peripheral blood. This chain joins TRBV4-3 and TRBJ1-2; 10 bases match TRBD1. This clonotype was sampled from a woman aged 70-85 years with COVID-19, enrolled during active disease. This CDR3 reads CASSPYSTGTGVYGYTF. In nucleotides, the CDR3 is TGCGCCAGCAGCCCCTACTCTACCGGGACAGGGGTTTATGGCTACACCTTC.